What follows describes a single TCR beta chain. Assay used: immunoSEQ multiplex PCR; TCRdb lists only in-frame clones, some missing. The data show over 350,000 clones, 80% to 90% seen once. Germline V CDR1 and CDR2: SEHNR, FQNEAQ (reference sequence). V dropped 2 bases and J dropped 10 bases, with 5 bases sitting between them. The CDR3 runs 11 residues. The data were obtained in a study of blood T cell repertoires in COVID-19. Background on the study: Sources were T cells, B-cell-depleted T cells, or PBMCs; the material itself was cDNA or gDNA.

Sample: PBMCs or T cells enriched from blood (not recorded which). V and J are TRBV7-9 and TRBJ1-4; D remains ambiguous. This TCR came from a woman in her forties or fifties who had recovered from COVID-19. This chain's CDR3 is CASSLIRKLFF. The CDR3 DNA reads as TGTGCCAGCAGCTTAATCAGAAAACTGTTTTTT.